This TCR beta chain was sequenced in a study of T cell responses to AZD1222 COVID-19 vaccine. Across the study: Second-dose timings of about 4 or about 12 weeks were pooled. Overall study findings and caveats: Spike as a whole was targeted by vaccine-associated CD4 TCRs, dominant at 160-218 and 743-854.

Some clones are missing from TCRdb's copy, which holds only in-frame ones; the method was immunoSEQ multiplex PCR. The table includes fewer than 120,000 clones, around 85% detected once. The V end was cut by 3 bases, the J end by 1 base, with 6 bases between. The length of the CDR3 is 13 residues. A remark on this clone: What it recognizes is unknown. The same CDR3 can be traced to other DNA sequences in this sample.

The source of this sequence is an adult in good health. The J gene is TRBJ1-1, the V gene TRBV12-3 or TRBV12-4; D not resolved. The sequencing used peripheral blood, collected on day 0 of AZD1222 vaccination. The CDR3 protein is CASSLRGNTEAFF. As DNA, the CDR3 is TGTGCCAGCAGTTTGCGGGGGAACACTGAAGCTTTCTTT.